The 18 T cell receptor beta chains presented below share a single source sample, sequenced in a study of shared clonotypes between healthy human individuals. Clones were sequenced by immunoSEQ multiplex PCR, and TCRdb holds only the in-frame ones, with some missing. The sample yields around 2.1 million clones, about 94% seen once. The material sequenced was naive CD4+ T cells sorted from blood. The subset is: CD45RA+ positively selected. The receptors come from a man between 18 and 35 years old in good health.

The rearrangement joins TRBV9 to TRBJ2-1; 10 bases match TRBD2. This CDR3 is built from 17 residues. Germline-derived CDR1 and CDR2 are SGDLS and YYNGEE. V lost 7 bases to trimming and J lost 1 base; unmatched junction nucleotides: 11. CDR3 sequence: CASPGLASPRSYNEQFF. The CDR3 nucleotides read TGTGCCAGCCCGGGACTAGCGTCCCCTAGGTCCTACAATGAGCAGTTCTTC.

Note on this clone: This specimen includes other DNA sequences encoding the same CDR3. This chain connects TRBV25-1 to TRBJ2-2, with 7 bases lining up with TRBD1. The CDR3 consists of 14 residues. The germline V gene has CDR1 MGHDK and CDR2 SYGVNS. The J segment lost 5 bases and the V segment lost 6 bases, leaving 6 bases of the junction unmatched. The CDR3, as DNA: TGTGCCAGCAGAGAGACAGGGTGGACCGGGGAGCTGTTTTTT. It yields the protein CASRETGWTGELFF. The whole variable domain, filled in from reference TRBV25-1 and TRBJ2-2, reads EADIYQTPRYLVIGTGKKITLECSQTMGHDKMYWYQQDPGMELHLIHYSYGVNSTEKGDLSSESTVSRIRTEHFPLTLESARPSHTSQYLCASRETGWTGELFFGEGSRLTVL.

The chain joins TRBV10-3 to TRBJ1-6; D is unclear. The germline gives CDR1 ENHRY, CDR2 SYGVKD. The CDR3 contains 15 residues. V lost 4 bases and J lost 6, with 13 bases in between. The CDR3 reads CAISGNQLGNSPLHF. CDR3 in DNA: TGTGCCATCAGTGGGAACCAACTGGGTAATTCACCCCTCCACTTT.

About this clone itself: Within the sample, other DNA sequences also encode this same CDR3. This rearrangement joins TRBV9 to TRBJ2-7; 7 bases fit TRBD2. CDR1 is SGDLS and CDR2 is YYNGEE in the germline V gene. The CDR3 runs 13 residues. V was clipped by 3 bases and J by 0 bases; unmatched bases: 0. This CDR3 is CASSGTSSYEQYF. CDR3 coding DNA: TGTGCCAGCAGCGGGACTAGCTCCTACGAGCAGTACTTC.

This rearrangement joins TRBV14 to TRBJ2-3; no clear D. The germline V gene has CDR1 SGHDN and CDR2 FVKESK. Trimming took off 0 bases at V and 6 bases at J, with 13 bases between the two ends. The CDR3 loop spans 15 amino acids. The CDR3 loop is CASSQDISRSDTQYF. The CDR3 bases are TGTGCCAGCAGCCAAGACATTTCGAGGTCGGATACGCAGTATTTT.

J is TRBJ1-4 and V is TRBV6-5; 7 bases agree with TRBD1. This CDR3 region has 15 residues. Germline lookup yields CDR1 MNHEY and CDR2 SVGAGI. The J segment lost 7 bases and the V segment lost 6 bases, leaving 11 bases of the junction unmatched. The CDR3 DNA is TGTGCCAGCAGATCGCACCCGGGACAGATTGAAAAACTGTTTTTT. Its translation: CASRSHPGQIEKLFF.

This chain joins TRBV19 and TRBJ2-7; TRBD2 matches at 9 bases. After removal of 3 bases from V and 3 bases from J, the junction contained 6 bases not matched to a gene. CDR3 size: 15 residues. Germline V CDR1 and CDR2: LNHDA, SQIVND (reference sequence). The CDR3: CASSIVLAGNYEQYF. The CDR3 DNA reads as TGTGCCAGTAGTATTGTGCTAGCGGGAAACTACGAGCAGTACTTC.

The rearrangement links TRBV10-3 to TRBJ1-4; maybe TRBD1 (6 bases). Trimming pared 0 bases from V and 8 bases from J, leaving 13 bases between. The CDR3 runs 15 residues. CDR1 and CDR2 (germline): ENHRY, SYGVKD. CDR3 nucleotide sequence: TGTGCCATCAGTGAGTCGAGGGGGGGCGACGAAAAACTGTTTTTT. Residues: CAISESRGGDEKLFF.

The rearrangement joins TRBV10-3 to TRBJ1-5; D unclear. The CDR3 is 13 amino acids. The V gene lost 8 bases and the J gene lost 0 bases, with 8 bases spanning the gap. The germline gives CDR1 ENHRY, CDR2 SYGVKD. CDR3 coding DNA: TGTGCCATCGGACCCGTTAGCAATCAGCCCCAGCATTTT. This encodes CAIGPVSNQPQHF.

The rearrangement links TRBV7-2 to TRBJ2-7; 9 bases line up with TRBD1. Germline-derived CDR1 and CDR2 are SGHTA and FQGNSA. J lost 9 bases, V lost 4 bases, and 10 bases had no gene match. This CDR3 is built from 14 residues. This CDR3 is CASSSRTGDIGQYF. The CDR3 bases are TGTGCCAGCAGCTCTCGGACAGGGGATATCGGGCAGTACTTC.

The CDR3 DNA is TGTGCCAGCAGCTTAACCAGGGGGGACGAGCAGTACTTC. Protein: CASSLTRGDEQYF. The chain joins TRBV7-6 to TRBJ2-7, with D possibly TRBD1 on 7 matching bases. CDR3 length: 13 residues. Germline assignment: CDR1 SGHVS and CDR2 FNYEAQ. Trimming stripped 2 bases from V and 5 bases from J, with 10 bases between.

This sequence joins TRBV5-1 and TRBJ1-4; D is ambiguous. Germline CDR1 and CDR2: SGHRS and YFSETQ. The CDR3 has 14 residues. The V end was cut by 2 bases, the J end by 4 bases, with 9 bases between. In DNA, the CDR3 is TGCGCCAGCAGCTTAGGCACGAATAATGAAAAACTGTTTTTT. Encoded protein: CASSLGTNNEKLFF.

The CDR3 DNA follows: TGTGCCAGCAGCCCTACCGGATCGCCCTCCTACAATGAGCAGTTCTTC. Translated, it gives CASSPTGSPSYNEQFF. The rearrangement uses TRBV11-2 and TRBJ2-1; D gene ambiguous. Germline V CDR1 and CDR2: SGHAT, FQNNGV. Trimming removed 5 bases from V and 0 bases from J, with 14 bases in between. The CDR3 is made up of 16 amino acids. Combining the CDR3 with reference TRBV11-2 and TRBJ2-1 gives the whole variable domain EAGVAQSPRYKIIEKRQSVAFWCNPISGHATLYWYQQILGQGPKLLIQFQNNGVVDDSQLPKDRFSAERLKGVDSTLKIQPAKLEDSAVYLCASSPTGSPSYNEQFFGPGTRLTVL.

The chain links TRBV7-9 to TRBJ2-2; 10 bases are a match to TRBD1. J gave up 9 bases and V 5 bases, and 9 bases lay outside the gene matches. Germline V gene lookup returns CDR1 SEHNR and CDR2 FQNEAQ (reference sequence). The CDR3 length is 15 residues. The CDR3, as DNA: TGTGCCAGCAGCCCGGGACAGGGGAACCGCCGGGAGCTGTTTTTT. It specifies CASSPGQGNRRELFF.

The rearrangement links TRBV11-3 to TRBJ2-2; the D is unclear. The V gene's germline CDR1 is SGHNT and CDR2 YENEEA. This CDR3 spans 12 amino acids. V was pared by 5 bases and J by 6 bases, with 7 bases between. The DNA for the CDR3 is TGTGCCAGCAGCCCTTCGTCCGGGGAGCTGTTTTTT. This gives the protein CASSPSSGELFF.

The genes are TRBV28 and TRBJ2-3; 9 bases agree with TRBD2. J lost 3 bases, V lost 8 bases, and 9 bases had no gene match. The CDR3 runs 15 residues. Germline lookup yields CDR1 MDHEN and CDR2 SYDVKM. DNA for the CDR3: TGTGCCAGCGTGAGCGGGGGGAGATTTACAGATACGCAGTATTTT. This codes for CASVSGGRFTDTQYF.

The CDR3 region is CASSPLGEGNNYGYTF. As DNA, the CDR3 is TGTGCCAGCTCACCACTAGGGGAAGGGAATAACTATGGCTACACCTTC. The genes are TRBV18 and TRBJ1-2; perhaps TRBD1 as D (5 bases). CDR1 is KGHSH, CDR2 LQKENI, per germline. CDR3 length: 16 amino acids. Trimming took 1 base from V and 1 from J, leaving 13 bases between them. Combining the CDR3 with reference TRBV18 and TRBJ1-2 gives the whole variable domain NAGVMQNPRHLVRRRGQEARLRCSPMKGHSHVYWYRQLPEEGLKFMVYLQKENIIDESGMPKERFSAEFPKEGPSILRIQQVVRGDSAAYFCASSPLGEGNNYGYTFGSGTRLTVV.

CDR3 loop: CASSLQGAGTEAFF. CDR3 coding DNA: TGTGCCAGCAGTCTACAGGGGGCGGGAACTGAAGCTTTCTTT. This chain uses TRBV28 with TRBJ1-1; 9 bases align to TRBD1. Germline V CDR1 and CDR2: MDHEN, SYDVKM. This CDR3 contains 14 residues. Unmatched junction bases numbered 6, after V lost 5 bases and J lost 5 bases.